This is a list of T cell receptor beta chains from one sample in a study of blood T cell repertoires in COVID-19. TCRdb's copy holds only in-frame clones and misses some; the assay was immunoSEQ multiplex PCR. The table lists just under 350,000 clones, around 90% of them singletons, with under 3.5% in the top ten. Input material: peripheral blood. These receptors were obtained from a woman in her late teens or twenties who had recovered from COVID-19. CDR3s include the opening cysteine and the closing phenylalanine or tryptophan. D genes are given only for firm matches. Rows may omit the clone size; those that give it use once, few, many or a size class.

length	D	size	V	J	CDR3	DNA
15	-	-	TRBV3-1/TRBV3-2	TRBJ2-3	CASSHLPPGGDTQYF	TGTGCCAGCAGCCATCTTCCTCCCGGGGGAGATACGCAGTATTTT
13	TRBD1	-	TRBV7-2	TRBJ2-5	CASSWDREETQYF	TGTGCCAGCAGCTGGGACAGGGAAGAGACCCAGTACTTC
16	-	once	TRBV4-3	TRBJ1-2	CASSQGAAGANYGYTF	TGCGCCAGCAGCCAAGGGGCGGCAGGGGCTAACTATGGCTACACCTTC
14	TRBD1	-	TRBV19	TRBJ1-1	CASSMTGRSTEAFF	TGTGCCAGTAGTATGACAGGGAGGTCCACTGAAGCTTTCTTT
10	-	-	TRBV29-1	TRBJ2-3	CSSGTDTQYF	TGCAGCTCCGGCACAGATACGCAGTATTTT
15	-	-	TRBV5-8	TRBJ1-2	CASSLSMQGFYGYTF	TGTGCCAGCAGCTTAAGTATGCAGGGGTTCTATGGCTACACCTTC
14	-	-	TRBV27	TRBJ1-1	CASSSAGQRTEAFF	TGTGCCAGCAGCTCGGCCGGACAAAGGACTGAAGCTTTCTTT
15	-	-	TRBV4-1	TRBJ1-6	CASSQGPLGNSPLHF	TGCGCCAGCAGCCAGGGGCCCCTGGGGAATTCACCCCTCCACTTT
15	TRBD2	once	TRBV27	TRBJ2-3	CASSWTSSRTDTQYF	TGTGCCAGCAGTTGGACTAGCAGCAGAACAGATACGCAGTATTTT
14	-	-	TRBV5-6	TRBJ2-1	CASSFNYGNNEQFF	TGTGCCAGCAGCTTCAACTACGGGAACAATGAGCAGTTCTTC
15	-	once	TRBV29-1	TRBJ2-1	CSVETGVRSYNEQFF	TGCAGCGTTGAGACCGGGGTTCGCTCCTACAATGAGCAGTTCTTC
15	-	-	TRBV7-9	TRBJ1-1	CASSYTVRLNTEAFF	TGTGCCAGCAGCTACACAGTGAGATTGAACACTGAAGCTTTCTTT
16	-	once	TRBV6-5	TRBJ1-6	CASSYGRPLYNSPLHF	TGTGCCAGCAGTTACGGCAGGCCCCTTTATAATTCACCCCTCCACTTT
14	TRBD1	-	TRBV5-4	TRBJ1-2	CASSRGQEDYGYTF	TGTGCCAGCAGCCGGGGACAGGAGGACTATGGCTACACCTTC
16	-	-	TRBV7-9	TRBJ2-6	CASSLRWGLGANVLTF	TGTGCCAGCAGCTTACGTTGGGGGCTTGGGGCCAACGTCCTGACTTTC
12	-	-	TRBV7-8	TRBJ1-1	CASSPLAREAFF	TGTGCCAGCAGCCCGCTGGCCAGGGAAGCTTTCTTT
14	-	-	TRBV5-1	TRBJ1-2	CASSLGQDNYGYTF	TGCGCCAGCAGCTTAGGTCAGGATAACTATGGCTACACCTTC
18	TRBD1	-	TRBV24-1	TRBJ1-2	CATSEPSYRQGGDRGYTF	TGTGCCACCAGTGAACCCAGCTACCGACAGGGTGGCGATCGGGGCTACACCTTC
16	TRBD2	-	TRBV29-1	TRBJ2-2	CSVEGGLAGGTGELFF	TGCAGCGTTGAAGGAGGGCTAGCGGGAGGCACCGGGGAGCTGTTTTTT
16	-	few	TRBV19	TRBJ1-5	CASSMPQVYSNQPQHF	TGTGCCAGTAGTATGCCTCAGGTATATAGCAATCAGCCCCAGCATTTT
16	-	-	TRBV18	TRBJ2-2	CASSPVIRTTTGELFF	TGTGCCAGCTCACCAGTAATAAGGACAACCACCGGGGAGCTGTTTTTT
11	-	-	TRBV6-5	TRBJ1-1	CASSHLTVAFF	TGTGCCAGCAGTCATTTGACAGTAGCTTTCTTT
17	TRBD1	-	TRBV3-1/TRBV3-2	TRBJ1-2	CASSPQMTDRAGYGYTF	TGTGCCAGCAGCCCCCAGATGACGGACAGGGCAGGCTATGGCTACACCTTC
17	TRBD2	-	TRBV4-1	TRBJ2-1	CASSQPPLAGGRNEQFF	TGCGCCAGCAGCCAACCCCCGCTAGCGGGAGGGCGGAATGAGCAGTTCTTC
16	TRBD2	-	TRBV7-2	TRBJ2-1	CASRVRLAFMYNEQFF	TGTGCCAGCAGGGTCAGACTAGCATTTATGTACAATGAGCAGTTCTTC
14	TRBD1	-	TRBV10-1	TRBJ1-1	CASSLTGSTTEAFF	TGCGCCAGCAGCTTGACAGGGTCTACCACTGAAGCTTTCTTT
16	-	-	TRBV7-9	TRBJ2-3	CASSLAGRTSTDTQYF	TGTGCCAGCAGCTTAGCAGGGAGAACTAGCACAGATACGCAGTATTTT
15	TRBD2	-	TRBV7-2	TRBJ2-1	CASSSQAGSYNEQFF	TGTGCCAGCAGCTCCCAAGCGGGGTCCTACAATGAGCAGTTCTTC
16	-	-	TRBV5-1	TRBJ1-3	CASSLPLAGAGNTIYF	TGCGCCAGCAGCTTGCCTTTGGCTGGAGCTGGAAACACCATATATTTT
11	-	once	TRBV20-1	TRBJ2-5	CSASPSETQYF	TGCAGTGCTAGCCCGTCCGAGACCCAGTACTTC
15	-	-	TRBV6-2/TRBV6-3	TRBJ1-3	CASSYSETAANTIYF	TGTGCCAGCAGTTACTCAGAGACGGCGGCAAACACCATATATTTT
11	TRBD1	-	TRBV7-2	TRBJ1-1	CASSFWTGAFF	TGTGCCAGCAGCTTCTGGACAGGGGCTTTCTTT
13	TRBD1	-	TRBV4-3	TRBJ1-2	CASSQDWTGGHTF	TGCGCCAGCAGCCAAGATTGGACAGGGGGACACACCTTC
18	TRBD2	once	TRBV9	TRBJ2-2	CASGDSGTSGRYTGELFF	TGTGCCAGCGGTGACTCCGGGACTAGCGGGAGATACACCGGGGAGCTGTTTTTT
13	-	once	TRBV5-1	TRBJ1-2	CASSRTLTDGYTF	TGCGCCAGCAGCCGCACTCTCACCGATGGCTACACCTTC
14	-	-	TRBV4-1	TRBJ2-1	CASSGEYRYNEQFF	TGCGCCAGCAGCGGAGAATATCGATACAATGAGCAGTTCTTC
18	-	-	TRBV7-2	TRBJ2-1	CASSLYPPQQRRYNEQFF	TGTGCCAGCAGCTTATACCCCCCCCAGCAGCGACGGTATAATGAGCAGTTCTTC
19	TRBD1	once	TRBV7-2	TRBJ2-1	CASSFILGQGRRAYNEQFF	TGTGCCAGCAGCTTTATCTTAGGACAGGGAAGGAGGGCCTACAATGAGCAGTTCTTC
14	-	-	TRBV15	TRBJ1-2	CATSRGQGSGGYTF	TGTGCCACCAGCAGAGGGCAGGGGAGTGGTGGCTACACCTTC
14	TRBD1	-	TRBV4-3	TRBJ1-2	CASSQGQGRYGYTF	TGCGCCAGCAGCCAAGGACAGGGGAGGTATGGCTACACCTTC
16	-	-	TRBV19	TRBJ2-6	CASSWQAFSGANVLTF	TGTGCCAGTAGTTGGCAGGCTTTCTCTGGGGCCAACGTCCTGACTTTC
12	-	-	TRBV12-3/TRBV12-4	TRBJ2-1	CASSRSGRGRFF	TGTGCCAGCAGCCGCAGCGGTAGAGGACGGTTCTTC
15	TRBD1	-	TRBV30	TRBJ1-6	CAWSGWTGVNSPLHF	TGTGCCTGGAGTGGCTGGACAGGTGTTAATTCACCCCTCCACTTT